This T cell receptor beta chain was identified during a study of T cell therapy after organ transplantation. Study details: Therapy products were autologous CMV-specific T cells, peptide-expanded for around two weeks. After therapy, patients were monitored for almost 30 weeks.

Generated by immunoSEQ multiplex PCR, the TCRdb table keeps only in-frame clones and is missing some. The sample includes 15,000 to 25,000 clones, 81% of them seen just once. Findings and caveats of the study: Post-therapy reconstitution appeared to include transferred and endogenous clonotypes.

Time point given: 4-8 weeks after completion of therapy. These transplant recipients had drug-resistant or recurrent cytomegalovirus infection. Only a few counts were recorded for this clone. The antigen is not known. The CDR3 extends over 13 amino acids. The germline gives CDR1 SNHLY, CDR2 FYNNEI. The V end was cut by 7 bases, the J end by 4 bases, with 13 bases between. This receptor was taken from a human patient who had received a solid organ transplant and had CMV disease. Some T cells may be provided by the graft donor. This chain joins TRBV2 and TRBJ1-1; D is unresolved. Sequences were derived from CD8+ T cells from blood, sampled after autologous CMV-specific T cell therapy. CDR3 in DNA: TGTGCCAGCACCCCGACCCGGGGCACTGAAGCTTTCTTT. This codes for CASTPTRGTEAFF.